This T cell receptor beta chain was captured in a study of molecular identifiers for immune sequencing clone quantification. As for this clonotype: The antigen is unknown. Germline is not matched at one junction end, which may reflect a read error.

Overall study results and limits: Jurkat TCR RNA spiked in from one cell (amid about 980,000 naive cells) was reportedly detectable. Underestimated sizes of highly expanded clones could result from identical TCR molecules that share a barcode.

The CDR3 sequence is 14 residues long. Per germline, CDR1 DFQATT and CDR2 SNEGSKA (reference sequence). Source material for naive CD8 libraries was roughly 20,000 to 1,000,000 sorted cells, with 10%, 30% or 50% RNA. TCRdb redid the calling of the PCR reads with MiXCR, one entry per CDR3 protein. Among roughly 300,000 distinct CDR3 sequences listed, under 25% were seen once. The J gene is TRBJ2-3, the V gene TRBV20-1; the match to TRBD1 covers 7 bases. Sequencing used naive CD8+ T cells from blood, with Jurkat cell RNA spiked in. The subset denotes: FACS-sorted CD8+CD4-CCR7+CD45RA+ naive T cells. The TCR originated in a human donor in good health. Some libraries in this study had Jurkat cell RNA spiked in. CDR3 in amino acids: CSANPGQCADTRYF. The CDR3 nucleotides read TGCAGTGCGAATCCGGGACAGTGTGCAGATACGCGGTACTTT.